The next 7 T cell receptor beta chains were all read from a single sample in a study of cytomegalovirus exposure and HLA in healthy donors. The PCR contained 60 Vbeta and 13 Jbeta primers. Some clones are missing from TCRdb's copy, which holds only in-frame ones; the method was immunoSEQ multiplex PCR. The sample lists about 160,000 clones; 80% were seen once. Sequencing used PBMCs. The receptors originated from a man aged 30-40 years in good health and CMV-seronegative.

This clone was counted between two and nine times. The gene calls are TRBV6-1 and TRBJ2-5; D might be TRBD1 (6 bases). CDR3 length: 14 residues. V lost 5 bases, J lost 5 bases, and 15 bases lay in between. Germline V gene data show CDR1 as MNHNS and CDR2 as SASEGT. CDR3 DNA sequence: TGTGCCAGCAGTCCACAGGGACCCCCCGAGACCCAGTACTTC. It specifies CASSPQGPPETQYF.

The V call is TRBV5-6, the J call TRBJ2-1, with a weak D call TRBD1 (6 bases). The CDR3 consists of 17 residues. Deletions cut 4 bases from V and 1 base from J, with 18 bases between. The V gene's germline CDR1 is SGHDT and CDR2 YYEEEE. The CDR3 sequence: CASSPVAGTRSYNEQFF. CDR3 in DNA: TGTGCCAGCAGCCCGGTCGCCGGGACAAGATCCTACAATGAGCAGTTCTTC.

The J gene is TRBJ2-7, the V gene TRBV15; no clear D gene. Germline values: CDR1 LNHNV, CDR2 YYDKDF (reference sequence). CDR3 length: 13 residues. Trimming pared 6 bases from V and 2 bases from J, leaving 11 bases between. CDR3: CATSLHEAYEQYF. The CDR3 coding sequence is TGTGCCACCAGTTTACACGAAGCCTACGAGCAGTACTTC.

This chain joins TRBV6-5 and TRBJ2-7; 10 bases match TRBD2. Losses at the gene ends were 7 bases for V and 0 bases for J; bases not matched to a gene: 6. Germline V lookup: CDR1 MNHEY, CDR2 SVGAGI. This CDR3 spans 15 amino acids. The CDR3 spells CASTPSGGISYEQYF. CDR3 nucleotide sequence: TGTGCCAGCACCCCTAGCGGGGGTATCTCCTACGAGCAGTACTTC.

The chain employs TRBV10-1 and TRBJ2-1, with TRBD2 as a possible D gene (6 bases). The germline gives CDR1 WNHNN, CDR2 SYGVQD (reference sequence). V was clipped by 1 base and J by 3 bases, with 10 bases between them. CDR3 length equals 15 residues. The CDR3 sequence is CASSELSGYYNEQFF. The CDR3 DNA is TGCGCCAGCAGTGAGTTAAGCGGGTACTACAATGAGCAGTTCTTC.

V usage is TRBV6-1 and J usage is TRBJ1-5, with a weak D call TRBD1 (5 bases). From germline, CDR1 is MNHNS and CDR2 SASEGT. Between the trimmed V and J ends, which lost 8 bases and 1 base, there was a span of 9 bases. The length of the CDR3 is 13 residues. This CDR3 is CASQGWSNQPQHF. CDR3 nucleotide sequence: TGTGCCAGCCAGGGATGGAGCAATCAGCCCCAGCATTTT.

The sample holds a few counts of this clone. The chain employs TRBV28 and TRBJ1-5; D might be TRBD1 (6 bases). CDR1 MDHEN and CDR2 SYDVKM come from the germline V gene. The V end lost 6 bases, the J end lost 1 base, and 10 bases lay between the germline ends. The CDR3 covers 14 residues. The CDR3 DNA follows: TGTGCCAGCAGGATGGACAGCAGCAATCAGCCCCAGCATTTT. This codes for CASRMDSSNQPQHF. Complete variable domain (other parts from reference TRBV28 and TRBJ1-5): DVKVTQSSRYLVKRTGEKVFLECVQDMDHENMFWYRQDPGLGLRLIYFSYDVKMKEKGDIPEGYSVSREKKERFSLILESASTNQTSMYLCASRMDSSNQPQHFGDGTRLSIL.